This T cell receptor (beta chain) came from a study of follicular helper T cells after annual influenza vaccination. Study findings and constraints: Productive TCRB sequences came from only roughly 10-20% of cells. Plasmablast frequency change correlated with clonality change in ICOS+CD38+ cTfh.

Time point denoted: 2015-2016 season, 7 days after influenza vaccination. Clones were read by immunoSEQ multiplex PCR, and TCRdb kept only the in-frame ones, dropping some. Of 6,000 or so clones listed, 80% are singletons. As for this clone: Its antigen is unidentified.

Sequenced material: CXCR5- memory CD4+ T cells sorted from blood, taken 7 days after influenza vaccination. The receptor was derived from an adult who received the influenza vaccine.

This chain's CDR3 is CASSLLKETQYF. The CDR3 nucleotides are TGTGCCAGCAGCTTACTTAAAGAGACCCAGTACTTC. The chain couples TRBV7-2 to TRBJ2-5; D not certain. The CDR3 has 12 residues. From germline, CDR1 is SGHTA and CDR2 FQGNSA. V was pared by 2 bases and J by 3 bases, with 4 bases between.